These 12 T cell receptor beta chains share one sample of origin, sequenced in a study of vaccination and CD4 T cells after COVID-19. The study sequenced cultured CD4+ T cell DNA using the Oncomine TCR Beta short-read assay. Once CD4+ T cells had been cultured, genomic DNA was extracted from them. TCRdb reanalysed the PCR reads using MiXCR and keeps one entry per CDR3 protein. The sample includes fewer than 11,000 distinct CDR3 sequences, 30% of them seen just once. Their antigens remain unidentified. Described treatment: approximately nine-day PBMC culture with coronavirus spike peptide pools or control peptides (ViraFEST assay). The collection of CD4+ T cells from the unexposed donor took place before the COVID-19 pandemic (2011-2018). The material sequenced was CD4+ T cells from blood, cultured in vitro. The receptor source for this set is a human donor in good health.

The chain uses TRBV24-1 and TRBJ2-1; 11 positions match TRBD2. The CDR3 is made up of 16 amino acids. Germline lookup yields CDR1 KGHDR and CDR2 SFDVKD. Losses at the gene ends were 4 bases for V and 3 bases for J; bases not matched to a gene: 4. The CDR3 region is CATSDPGTSGYNEQFF. Written as DNA, the CDR3 is TGTGCCACCAGTGACCCCGGGACTAGCGGCTACAATGAGCAGTTCTTC.

Sample share makes this clonotype medium-sized (0.01 to 0.1%). This chain joins TRBV27 and TRBJ1-5; 8 bases align to TRBD1. The CDR3 loop spans 16 amino acids. From germline, CDR1 is MNHEY and CDR2 SMNVEV (reference sequence). V was pared by 4 bases and J by 5 bases, with 10 bases of the junction left unmatched. This chain's CDR3 is CASSSNTGGIYQPQHF. The DNA for the CDR3 is TGTGCCAGCAGTTCTAACACAGGGGGGATCTATCAGCCCCAGCATTTT.

This chain connects TRBV30 to TRBJ2-3; D remains ambiguous. The germline V gene encodes CDR1 GTSNPN and CDR2 SVGIG (reference sequence). The CDR3 runs 15 residues. Trimming took off 0 bases at V and 1 base at J, with 11 bases between the two ends. DNA for the CDR3: TGTGCCTGGAGTGTACTCGGGCTGGGCACAGATACGCAGTATTTT. Protein: CAWSVLGLGTDTQYF.

By share of the sample, this clonotype is medium-sized (0.01 to 0.1%). The V and J genes are TRBV20-1 and TRBJ2-2; 8 bases fit TRBD1. The CDR3 contains 14 residues. In germline, CDR1 is DFQATT, CDR2 SNEGSKA (reference sequence). With V trimmed by 4 bases and J by 1 base, 2 bases remained unmatched. CDR3 bases: TGCAGTGCTAAGGACAGGGTGAACACCGGGGAGCTGTTTTTT. It codes for CSAKDRVNTGELFF.

This clonotype has only a few counts. The chain recombines TRBV7-9 with TRBJ1-2; the D gene is possibly TRBD1 (5 bases). V lost 1 base to trimming and J lost 5 bases, with 11 bases between them. Germline V lookup: CDR1 SEHNR, CDR2 FQNEAQ (reference sequence). The CDR3 consists of 14 residues. As DNA, the CDR3 is TGTGCCAGCAGCTTAGGAACCGGGGGATATGGCTACACCTTC. Translating it yields CASSLGTGGYGYTF.

This chain connects TRBV18 to TRBJ2-7; the match to TRBD1 covers 10 bases. There are 15 residues in the CDR3. The V and J ends lost 3 bases and 5 bases, in that order; junction bases with no gene match: 7. The germline CDR1 and CDR2 sequences are KGHSH and LQKENI. The CDR3 nucleotides are TGTGCCAGCTCACCCACGGACAGGGGGATACACGAGCAGTACTTC. Its protein product is CASSPTDRGIHEQYF. Looking up the rest from reference TRBV18 and TRBJ2-7 gives the full variable domain: NAGVMQNPRHLVRRRGQEARLRCSPMKGHSHVYWYRQLPEEGLKFMVYLQKENIIDESGMPKERFSAEFPKEGPSILRIQQVVRGDSAAYFCASSPTDRGIHEQYFGPGTRLTVT.

In this sample, this clonotype turned up a few times. V gene TRBV28 combines with J gene TRBJ1-2, with D tentatively TRBD1 (5 bases). The CDR3 sequence is 13 residues long. Germline values: CDR1 MDHEN, CDR2 SYDVKM. Between the trimmed V and J ends, which lost 4 bases and 8 bases, there was a span of 14 bases. The DNA for the CDR3 is TGTGCCAGCAGTTCACAGGCCGGCGGGGGCTACACCTTC. Translating gives CASSSQAGGGYTF.

This clonotype was seen a few times. This chain uses TRBV6-4 with TRBJ1-5, with 10 bases identical to TRBD1. Per the germline V gene, CDR1 is MRHNA and CDR2 is SNTAGT. The CDR3 has 15 amino acids. V lost 10 bases and J lost 2; bases outside the gene matches: 8. The CDR3 loop is CATSPGTGGNQPQHF. The CDR3 nucleotides are TGTGCCACCAGCCCCGGGACAGGGGGCAATCAGCCCCAGCATTTT.

There are a few counts of this clonotype. This CDR3 reads CATSETSGRAYNEQFF. In nucleotides, the CDR3 is TGTGCCACCAGTGAGACTAGCGGGAGGGCCTACAATGAGCAGTTCTTC. This chain links TRBV24-1 with TRBJ2-1; 14 nucleotides align to TRBD2. The trim removed 4 bases at V and 2 bases at J, leaving 0 bases unmatched. Germline CDR1 and CDR2: KGHDR and SFDVKD. The CDR3 is 16 residues long.

V usage is TRBV7-3 and J usage is TRBJ2-2, with 8 nucleotides matching TRBD2. The CDR3 covers 13 residues. With 6 bases clipped from V and 5 bases from J, the junction kept 2 bases outside the gene matches. Germline CDR1 and CDR2: SGHTA and FQGTGA. DNA for the CDR3: TGTGCCAGCAGGGTAGCGGGAACCGGGGAGCTGTTTTTT. Encoded protein: CASRVAGTGELFF.

J is TRBJ2-6 and V is TRBV4-2; D possibly corresponds to TRBD1 (6 bases). This CDR3 region has 16 residues. V lost 4 bases and J 0 bases, leaving 10 bases between the germline ends. Germline CDR1 is LGHNA and CDR2 is YNFKEQ. The CDR3 DNA reads TGTGCCAGCAGCCCAGAACAGGGCTCTGGGGCCAACGTCCTGACTTTC. Residues: CASSPEQGSGANVLTF.

J is TRBJ1-3 and V is TRBV6-1; D perhaps matches TRBD1 (5 bases). Germline assignment: CDR1 MNHNS and CDR2 SASEGT. CDR3 length: 15 amino acids. Deletions cut 6 bases from V and 0 bases from J, with 12 bases between. CDR3 sequence reads: CASSGGPPSGNTIYF. The CDR3 nucleotides are TGTGCCAGCAGCGGGGGTCCTCCCTCTGGAAACACCATATATTTT.